The rows below give T cell receptor beta chains drawn from one sample of a study of beta chain features in type 1 diabetes. Generated by immunoSEQ multiplex PCR, the TCRdb table keeps only in-frame clones and is missing some. The sample yields around 500,000 clones, roughly 11% seen once. Sequenced input: naive CD4+ T cells from blood. All receptors derive from a woman between 18 and 29 years old in good health. The CDR3 runs from the conserved cysteine through the conserved F or W. The order of the fields is V gene, D gene, clone size, J gene, CDR3 DNA, CDR3 protein. A D gene is named only where the DNA matches it firmly. Clone size is stated in some rows and not others, as once, few, many or a class when expanded.

>TRBV28|-|few|TRBJ2-6
TGTGCCAGCAGTTTGGGCAGCTCTGGGGCCAACGTCCTGACTTTC
CASSLGSSGANVLTF
>TRBV9|TRBD2|-|TRBJ2-3
TGTGCCAGCAGCGACCAGCGGGGGGGCCGCGGCACAGATACGCAGTATTTT
CASSDQRGGRGTDTQYF
>TRBV15|-|few|TRBJ2-7
TGTGCCACCAGCAGAGATTTAGGGACCGAGCAGTACTTC
CATSRDLGTEQYF
>TRBV7-9|TRBD1|-|TRBJ1-1
TGTGCCAGCAGCCAGGGGACAGGGACTGTTGAAGCTTTCTTT
CASSQGTGTVEAFF
>TRBV25-1|-|few|TRBJ1-4
TGTGCCAGCAGTGAATCATGGGAAAAACTGTTTTTT
CASSESWEKLFF
>TRBV7-2|TRBD2|-|TRBJ2-3
TGTGCCAGCAGCTTAGCCCTAGCGGGGGCCACAGATACGCAGTATTTT
CASSLALAGATDTQYF
>TRBV6-1|TRBD2|few|TRBJ2-1
TGTGCCAGCAGGCTAGCGGTGGCCTACAATGAGCAGTTCTTC
CASRLAVAYNEQFF
>TRBV28|-|few|TRBJ2-2
TGTGCCAGCAGTTTATTAACCGGGGAGCTGTTTTTT
CASSLLTGELFF
>TRBV19|-|-|TRBJ1-5
TGTGCCAGTAGTATCGGGCAGCAGCCCCAGCATTTT
CASSIGQQPQHF
>TRBV18|-|few|TRBJ2-6
TGTGCCAGCTCACCCAGTACAACTGGGGCCAACGTCCTGACTTTC
CASSPSTTGANVLTF
>TRBV5-4|TRBD2|few|TRBJ2-7
TGTGCCAGCAGCTCAATAGCGGGGCGCTACGAGCAGTACTTC
CASSSIAGRYEQYF
>TRBV2|-|few|TRBJ1-5
TGTGCCAGCGGGCGCGGAGATTATCAGCCCCAGCATTTT
CASGRGDYQPQHF
>TRBV5-4|TRBD2|few|TRBJ2-1
TGTGCCAGCAGCTTGCATGGGGGGGGCAATGAGCAGTTCTTC
CASSLHGGGNEQFF
>TRBV5-1|-|-|TRBJ2-5
TGCGCCAGCAGCTCCATACAAGAGACCCAGTACTTC
CASSSIQETQYF
>TRBV7-2|-|-|TRBJ2-1
TGTGCCAACAGCTTAGCGTTGCAATTCGGGAACAATGAGCAGTTCTTC
CANSLALQFGNNEQFF
>TRBV27|-|few|TRBJ2-6
TGTGCCAGCAGTTTATGGAGGGTGACGGCTGGGGCCAACGTCCTGACTTTC
CASSLWRVTAGANVLTF
>TRBV7-9|-|-|TRBJ1-2
TGTGCCAGCAGCCCTCTAGCAGGGTCTACTTTTACTAACTATGGCTACACCTTC
CASSPLAGSTFTNYGYTF
>TRBV20-1|-|-|TRBJ2-5
TGCAGTTCCGATACGAGAGAGACCCAGTACTTC
CSSDTRETQYF
>TRBV9|-|once|TRBJ2-5
TGTGCCAGCAGCGTAGGGTTCACTAGAATCGAGACCCAGTACTTC
CASSVGFTRIETQYF
>TRBV4-2|-|few|TRBJ1-6
TGTGCCAGCAGCCAAGCCCCCGCTAGACAGGCCTATAATTCACCCCTCCACTTT
CASSQAPARQAYNSPLHF
>TRBV7-9|-|-|TRBJ2-3
TGTGCCAGCAGCTTAGCAGGGGCCCGCACAGATACGCAGTATTTT
CASSLAGARTDTQYF
>TRBV15|-|-|TRBJ1-5
TGTGCCACCAGCAGAGAGGTCAGAGATCTAAGGCCCCAGCATTTT
CATSREVRDLRPQHF
>TRBV5-1|-|few|TRBJ1-1
TGCGCCAGCAGACCTGAGGGACTGATCACTGAAGCTTTCTTT
CASRPEGLITEAFF
>TRBV18|-|few|TRBJ1-1
TGTGCCAGCTCACCCCGGACAGCGCGAGAAGCTTTCTTT
CASSPRTAREAFF
>TRBV6-5|-|-|TRBJ2-3
TGTGCCAGCAGATCGACAGTGAGCCCCACAGATACGCAGTATTTT
CASRSTVSPTDTQYF
>TRBV7-2|-|-|TRBJ2-1
TGTGCCAGCAGCCCTAAACTAGGCAATGAGCAGTTCTTC
CASSPKLGNEQFF
>TRBV20-1|TRBD2|-|TRBJ2-3
TGCAGTGCTCCCCTAGCGGGGGGGCAGTATTTT
CSAPLAGGQYF
>TRBV27|-|-|TRBJ1-4
TGTGCCAGCAGTACCGCGGGGTATAATGAAAAACTGTTTTTT
CASSTAGYNEKLFF